A single sample is the source of the 25 T cell receptor beta chains below, sequenced in a study of T cells in Graves' hyperthyroidism and ophthalmopathy. TCR beta CDR3 sequences were amplified from RNA transcripts. First-round RT-PCR targeting the TCR CDR3 was performed with the HTBI primer set. Each CDR3 protein is one row after TCRdb ran MiXCR on the multiplex PCR reads. The table records about 640,000 distinct CDR3 sequences, 20% of them present only once. Specimen: blood. These receptors were collected from a man aged 25-40 years with Graves' ophthalmopathy.

The V and J genes are TRBV14 and TRBJ1-4; D gene unclear. The CDR3 is 13 amino acids. V shed 5 bases and J shed 8 bases, with 12 bases lying between them. Germline V lookup: CDR1 SGHDN, CDR2 FVKESK. The CDR3, as DNA: TGTGCCAGCAGCGTTAACACCGGGGAAAAACTGTTTTTT. The encoded protein is CASSVNTGEKLFF.

This clonotype has a handful of counts. The chain carries TRBV28 and TRBJ2-6; D possibly corresponds to TRBD2 (6 bases). Germline V gene data show CDR1 as MDHEN and CDR2 as SYDVKM. The CDR3 totals 13 residues. The V end was cut by 8 bases, the J end by 2 bases, with 7 bases between. CDR3 in DNA: TGTGCCAGCTGGGGGGCTGGGGCCAACGTCCTGACTTTC. Protein product: CASWGAGANVLTF.

The CDR3 DNA follows: TGTGCCAGCAGTTTAGGGGGGGTAGCTGAAGCTTTCTTT. This encodes CASSLGGVAEAFF. This chain uses TRBV28 with TRBJ1-1; a possible D gene is TRBD1 (5 bases). CDR3 length: 13 residues. CDR1 MDHEN and CDR2 SYDVKM come from the germline V gene. V lost 2 bases, J lost 6 bases, and 10 bases lay in between.

V and J are TRBV13 and TRBJ2-1, with 14 bases matching TRBD2. Trimming removed 3 bases from V and 0 bases from J; junction bases left unmatched: 4. Germline CDR1 reads PRHDT; CDR2 reads FYEKMQ (reference sequence). The CDR3 spans 18 residues. CDR3 loop: CASSLAGTSGGSYNEQFF. CDR3 sequence (DNA): TGTGCCAGCAGCTTGGCCGGGACTAGCGGGGGCTCCTACAATGAGCAGTTCTTC.

This clonotype appeared many times. This sequence joins TRBV5-1 and TRBJ1-1, with a weak D call TRBD1 (6 bases). Trimming removed 4 bases at V and 4 bases at J, with 20 bases between. CDR1 is SGHRS and CDR2 is YFSETQ in the germline V gene. The CDR3 sequence is 16 residues long. CDR3 sequence: CASSPQGLGRGTEAFF. For the CDR3, the DNA is TGCGCCAGCAGCCCACAGGGACTCGGAAGAGGCACTGAAGCTTTCTTT.

In its sample, this clonotype was seen a few times. V and J are TRBV10-3 and TRBJ2-1, with D possibly TRBD2 on 5 matching bases. Germline CDR1 is ENHRY and CDR2 is SYGVKD. The CDR3 is 14 amino acids. The ends were cut back, 6 bases at V and 5 bases at J, with 14 bases in the middle. The CDR3 bases are TGTGCCATCAGCCCCCGTTCCGGGGACAATGAGCAGTTCTTC. Encoded protein: CAISPRSGDNEQFF.

V is TRBV10-1 and J is TRBJ2-1, with D perhaps matching TRBD2 (6 bases). The CDR3 has 15 amino acids. V was pared by 2 bases and J by 4 bases, with 12 bases between. Germline assignment: CDR1 WNHNN and CDR2 SYGVQD (reference sequence). The CDR3 DNA reads TGCGCCAGCAGTGAGCGGACTAACAGTTACAATGAGCAGTTCTTC. Its protein product is CASSERTNSYNEQFF.

The sample holds many counts of this clonotype. The V gene is TRBV7-2, the J gene TRBJ2-1, with 7 bases identical to TRBD2. The germline V gene encodes CDR1 SGHTA and CDR2 FQGNSA. CDR3 size: 14 residues. V dropped 2 bases and J dropped 6; count of bases not matched to a gene: 4. The CDR3 loop reads CASSLSGGGNEQFF. In DNA form, the CDR3 reads TGTGCCAGCAGCTTATCGGGAGGCGGCAATGAGCAGTTCTTC.

The V call is TRBV2, the J call TRBJ2-2; maybe TRBD2 (5 bases). The germline V and J ends were trimmed by 6 bases and 6 bases, with 17 bases remaining between them. This CDR3 comprises 15 residues. From germline, CDR1 is SNHLY and CDR2 FYNNEI. In DNA form, the CDR3 reads TGTGCCAGCAGCCATCCGGGATCGCTTCCCGGGGAGCTGTTTTTT. It is translated as CASSHPGSLPGELFF.

This clonotype was counted a few times. This chain connects TRBV9 to TRBJ2-7; D ambiguous. Looked up from germline, CDR1 is SGDLS and CDR2 is YYNGEE. The CDR3 extends over 15 amino acids. Trimming took 4 bases from V and 6 from J, leaving 20 bases between them. In DNA form, the CDR3 reads TGTGCCAGCAGCCCCGAAGACACGACCGGAATCGAGCAGTACTTC. Protein: CASSPEDTTGIEQYF. Complete variable domain (other parts from reference TRBV9 and TRBJ2-7): DSGVTQTPKHLITATGQRVTLRCSPRSGDLSVYWYQQSLDQGLQFLIQYYNGEERAKGNILERFSAQQFPDLHSELNLSSLELGDSALYFCASSPEDTTGIEQYFGPGTRLTVT.

There are a few counts of this clonotype. This chain connects TRBV4-1 to TRBJ1-6; TRBD1 matches at 9 bases. Germline-derived CDR1 and CDR2 are MGHRA and YSYEKL. This CDR3 has 16 amino acids. The ends lost 0 bases at V and 9 bases at J; junction bases unmatched: 6. CDR3 loop: CASSQETGTGFSPLHF. The CDR3 nucleotides are TGCGCCAGCAGCCAAGAAACCGGGACAGGGTTTTCACCCCTCCACTTT.

About this clonotype: This may stem from a read error, because a much larger clone lies one nucleotide away. The chain uses TRBV30 and TRBJ2-7; tentative D call: TRBD2 (5 bases). V was pared by 0 bases and J by 4 bases, with 10 bases between. CDR1 GTSNPN and CDR2 SVGIG come from the germline V gene (reference sequence). The CDR3 is 13 amino acids. The CDR3 region is CAWSVPSGYEQYF. The CDR3 region has the DNA TGTGCCTGGAGTGTACCCAGCGGATACGAGCAGTACTTC.

This rearrangement joins TRBV10-3 to TRBJ2-7; D ambiguous. CDR3 length: 11 amino acids. Germline V gives CDR1 ENHRY, CDR2 SYGVKD. The V and J ends lost 2 bases and 6 bases respectively, with 5 bases between them. CDR3 DNA sequence: TGTGCCATCAGTGAGGGCGGCGAGCAGTACTTC. Translation: CAISEGGEQYF.

This clonotype was detected only a few times. Written as DNA, the CDR3 is TGTGCCAGCAGGGGGGATTTGAATTCACCCCTCCACTTT. This sequence encodes CASRGDLNSPLHF. The genes are TRBV28 and TRBJ1-6; TRBD1 might be the D (5 bases). Looked up from germline, CDR1 is MDHEN and CDR2 is SYDVKM. This CDR3 comprises 13 residues. V was cut by 6 bases and J by 7 bases, with 10 bases left in between.

The gene calls are TRBV11-2 and TRBJ2-7; possible D gene TRBD2, 6 bases. V dropped 2 bases and J dropped 2 bases, with 10 bases sitting between them. The V gene's germline CDR1 is SGHAT and CDR2 FQNNGV. There are 14 residues in the CDR3. The CDR3 loop reads CASSLRTMTYEQYF. The DNA for the CDR3 is TGTGCCAGCAGCTTAAGGACTATGACCTACGAGCAGTACTTC.

In its sample, this clonotype was seen a few times. This sequence joins TRBV5-6 and TRBJ1-1; D remains unclear. Deletions cut 1 base from V and 0 bases from J, with 10 bases between. This CDR3 is 15 amino acids long. Germline V gives CDR1 SGHDT, CDR2 YYEEEE. The DNA of the CDR3 is TGTGCCAGCAGCTTGAACCATGACTTGAACACTGAAGCTTTCTTT. Protein sequence: CASSLNHDLNTEAFF.

V is TRBV24-1 and J is TRBJ2-1; D gene uncertain. Between the trimmed V and J ends, which lost 6 bases and 1 base, there was a span of 12 bases. CDR1 and CDR2 (germline): KGHDR, SFDVKD. This CDR3 is built from 15 residues. The CDR3 coding sequence is TGTGCCACCAGTCAAACCCCCGGATCCTACAATGAGCAGTTCTTC. Its translation: CATSQTPGSYNEQFF.

This chain joins TRBV12-3 or TRBV12-4 and TRBJ1-5; possible D gene TRBD1, 6 bases. The CDR3 consists of 15 residues. V dropped 10 bases and J dropped 2 bases, with 18 bases sitting between them. The CDR3 spells CATGSGARGNQPQHF. The CDR3 DNA follows: TGTGCCACCGGATCGGGGGCCCGTGGCAATCAGCCCCAGCATTTT.

This clonotype was counted a few times. J is TRBJ2-7 and V is TRBV6-1; possible D gene TRBD1, 6 bases. CDR3 length equals 14 residues. Germline V gene data show CDR1 as MNHNS and CDR2 as SASEGT. Trimming cost V 6 bases and J 0 bases, with 12 bases left between them. CDR3 nucleotides: TGTGCCAGCAGGCCCGGGACAAGCTCCTACGAGCAGTACTTC. Its protein product is CASRPGTSSYEQYF.

With respect to this clonotype: Sequence at one end of the junction differs from germline and may be a read error. This sequence joins TRBV19 and TRBJ2-1, with TRBD2 identical over 8 bases. The length of the CDR3 is 15 residues. Germline V lookup: CDR1 LNHDA, CDR2 SQIVND (reference sequence). In DNA form, the CDR3 reads TGTGCCAGCAGTGGGAGCGGGAGCTCAGGGGATGAGCGGTTCTTC. Amino acid sequence: CASSGSGSSGDERFF.

V gene TRBV27 combines with J gene TRBJ2-7, with D maybe TRBD2 (5 bases). Germline CDR1 is MNHEY and CDR2 is SMNVEV (reference sequence). The V end lost 6 bases, the J end lost 5 bases, and 17 bases lay between the germline ends. The CDR3 has 14 residues. The CDR3 DNA is TGTGCCAGCAGCCCTGACTATTCGGTCGACGAGCAGTACTTC. Protein product: CASSPDYSVDEQYF.

This clonotype was seen at least ten times. The chain employs TRBV5-1 and TRBJ2-4, with TRBD1 as a possible D gene (6 bases). Germline V CDR1 and CDR2: SGHRS, YFSETQ. The CDR3 length is 13 residues. Trimming pared 2 bases from V and 8 bases from J, leaving 11 bases between. The CDR3 reads CASSFIQGDIQYF. The DNA for the CDR3 is TGCGCCAGCAGCTTTATACAGGGTGACATTCAGTACTTC.

The chain has TRBV7-2 and TRBJ2-5, with D possibly being TRBD1 or TRBD2 (5 bases each). This CDR3 has 13 amino acids. Germline V gene lookup returns CDR1 SGHTA and CDR2 FQGNSA. V dropped 6 bases and J dropped 2 bases, with 10 bases sitting between them. The CDR3 DNA sequence: TGTGCCAGCAGAGGGACGGTTCAAGAGACCCAGTACTTC. This translates into CASRGTVQETQYF.

This clonotype was counted at least ten times. V gene TRBV28 combines with J gene TRBJ1-4, with TRBD1 as a possible D gene (5 bases). The CDR3 covers 16 residues. The germline V and J ends were trimmed by 6 bases and 6 bases, with 20 bases remaining between them. Germline loops: CDR1 MDHEN, CDR2 SYDVKM. CDR3 DNA sequence: TGTGCCAGCAGCCCCTCCCCCACGGGGGTCGATGAAAAACTGTTTTTT. It yields the protein CASSPSPTGVDEKLFF.

This clonotype was counted only a few times. CDR3 residues: CSARVGQAVRGANVLTF. The CDR3 region has the DNA TGCAGTGCTAGAGTGGGACAGGCAGTACGTGGGGCCAACGTCCTGACTTTC. The J gene is TRBJ2-6, the V gene TRBV20-1, with 8 bases aligning to TRBD1. V shed 1 base, J shed 3 bases, and the junction held 8 bases outside the gene matches. The germline V gene encodes CDR1 DFQATT and CDR2 SNEGSKA (reference sequence). The CDR3 is made up of 17 amino acids.